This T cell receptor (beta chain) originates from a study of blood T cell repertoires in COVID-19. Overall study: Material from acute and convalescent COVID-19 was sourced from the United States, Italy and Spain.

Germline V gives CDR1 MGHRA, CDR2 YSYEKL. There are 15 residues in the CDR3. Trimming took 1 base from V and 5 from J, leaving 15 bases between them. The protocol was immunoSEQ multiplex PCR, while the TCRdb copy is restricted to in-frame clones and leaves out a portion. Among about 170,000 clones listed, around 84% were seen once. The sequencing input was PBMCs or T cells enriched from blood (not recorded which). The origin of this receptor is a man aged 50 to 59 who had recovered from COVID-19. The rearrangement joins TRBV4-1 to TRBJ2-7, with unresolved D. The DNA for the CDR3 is TGCGCCAGCAGCCAAGGGCTGCAGGTTTCTCACGAGCAGTACTTC. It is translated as CASSQGLQVSHEQYF.